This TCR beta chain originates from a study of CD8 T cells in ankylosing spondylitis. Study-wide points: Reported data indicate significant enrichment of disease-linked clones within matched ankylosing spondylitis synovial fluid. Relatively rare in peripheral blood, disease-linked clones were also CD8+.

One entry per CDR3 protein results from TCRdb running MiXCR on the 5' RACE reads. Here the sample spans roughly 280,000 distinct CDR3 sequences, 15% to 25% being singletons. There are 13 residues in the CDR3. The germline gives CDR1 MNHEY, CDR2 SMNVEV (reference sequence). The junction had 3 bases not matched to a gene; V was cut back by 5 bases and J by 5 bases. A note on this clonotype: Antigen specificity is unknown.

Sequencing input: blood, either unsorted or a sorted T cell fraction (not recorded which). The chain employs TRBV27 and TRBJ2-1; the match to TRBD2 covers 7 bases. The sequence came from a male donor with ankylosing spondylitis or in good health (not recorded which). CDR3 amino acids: CASSPGRHNEQFF. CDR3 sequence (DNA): TGTGCCAGCAGTCCCGGGAGGCACAATGAGCAGTTCTTC.